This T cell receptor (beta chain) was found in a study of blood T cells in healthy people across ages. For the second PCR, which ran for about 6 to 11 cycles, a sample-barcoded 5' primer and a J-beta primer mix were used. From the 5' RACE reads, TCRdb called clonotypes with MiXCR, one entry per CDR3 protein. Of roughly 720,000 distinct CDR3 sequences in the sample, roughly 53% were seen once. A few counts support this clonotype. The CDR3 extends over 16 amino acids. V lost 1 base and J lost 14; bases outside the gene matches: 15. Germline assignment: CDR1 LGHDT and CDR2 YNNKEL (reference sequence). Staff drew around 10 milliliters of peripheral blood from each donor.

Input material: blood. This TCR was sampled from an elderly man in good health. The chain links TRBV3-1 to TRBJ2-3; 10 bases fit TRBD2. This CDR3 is CASSQGLAGSTRYAYF. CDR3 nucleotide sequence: TGTGCCAGCAGCCAAGGACTAGCGGGTTCCACACGGTACGCGTATTTT.